Shown below are 28 T cell receptor beta chains from a single sample sequenced in a study of CD8 T cells in ankylosing spondylitis. Study-level results: A motif of 8 or 9 highly homologous TCR beta variants was seen as apparently characteristic of ankylosing spondylitis blood.

Their antigens remain unidentified. MiXCR was run by TCRdb on the 5' RACE reads, yielding one entry per CDR3 protein. The data show 400,000 or so distinct CDR3 sequences, about 25% seen once. The sequenced sample consisted of blood, either unsorted or a sorted T cell fraction (not recorded which). These TCRs come from a male donor with ankylosing spondylitis.

The gene calls are TRBV20-1 and TRBJ2-3; no clear D. CDR3 length equals 15 residues. Deletions cut 0 bases from V and 5 bases from J, with 15 bases between. Germline V CDR1 and CDR2: DFQATT, SNEGSKA (reference sequence). This CDR3 reads CSARDPDGGRDTQYF. The CDR3 DNA reads TGCAGTGCTAGAGATCCCGACGGTGGAAGAGATACGCAGTATTTT.

The chain uses TRBV5-6 and TRBJ2-1; TRBD2 agrees at 12 bases. This CDR3 region has 16 residues. Germline lookup yields CDR1 SGHDT and CDR2 YYEEEE. Losses at the gene ends were 3 bases for V and 8 bases for J; bases not matched to a gene: 9. The CDR3 DNA is TGTGCCAGCAGCTATCTAGCGGGAGGGCCGAATGATGAGCAGTTCTTC. It codes for CASSYLAGGPNDEQFF.

The gene calls are TRBV24-1 and TRBJ1-4; D possibly corresponds to TRBD1 (6 bases). This CDR3 has 14 amino acids. V was cut by 4 bases and J by 3 bases, with 8 bases left in between. The germline V gene has CDR1 KGHDR and CDR2 SFDVKD. The CDR3 bases are TGTGCCACCAGTGAGGGGGCTGCTAATGAAAAACTGTTTTTT. Translating it yields CATSEGAANEKLFF.

The chain combines TRBV20-1 with TRBJ1-2; no definite D call. CDR1 and CDR2 (germline): DFQATT, SNEGSKA (reference sequence). Trimming shortened V by 3 bases and J by 5 bases, and 10 bases separated the two germline ends. The CDR3 spans 12 residues. The CDR3 region has the DNA TGCAGTGCTAGGCCAGTTCAATATGGCTACACCTTC. Its protein is CSARPVQYGYTF.

This clonotype was detected a few times. This rearrangement joins TRBV12-3 or TRBV12-4 to TRBJ2-7; TRBD2 matches 7 bases. The CDR3 is 13 amino acids. The trim removed 2 bases at V and 8 bases at J, leaving 6 bases unmatched. This CDR3 is CASSLIAGEKQYV. The DNA of the CDR3 is TGTGCCAGCAGTTTAATCGCGGGAGAAAAGCAGTACGTC.

This clonotype turned up a few times. This chain links TRBV5-1 with TRBJ2-1; no clear D. V lost 2 bases, J lost 6 bases, and 15 bases lay in between. This CDR3 has 15 residues. Germline CDR1 reads SGHRS; CDR2 reads YFSETQ. CDR3 nucleotides: TGCGCCAGCAGCTTCTCGCGTGGGCTGGGCAATGAGCAGTTCTTC. Its protein product is CASSFSRGLGNEQFF.

This clonotype appeared a few times. V is TRBV12-3 or TRBV12-4 and J is TRBJ2-3, with TRBD2 matching over 14 bases. The CDR3 has 17 amino acids. The V segment lost 5 bases and the J segment 3 bases; nucleotides outside the gene matches: 7. The CDR3 DNA follows: TGTGCCAGCAGTAGAGGGACTAGCGGGAGTTTGACAGATACGCAGTATTTT. Translated, it gives CASSRGTSGSLTDTQYF.

This clonotype turned up a few times. The V gene is TRBV5-1, the J gene TRBJ1-4, with 7 bases identical to TRBD1. J lost 7 bases, V lost 2 bases, and 5 bases had no gene match. The CDR3 is 14 residues long. The germline gives CDR1 SGHRS, CDR2 YFSETQ. The CDR3 loop reads CASSLGQEVEKLFF. CDR3 DNA sequence: TGCGCCAGCAGCTTAGGACAGGAGGTTGAAAAACTGTTTTTT.

This clonotype was seen more than once but under ten times. V is TRBV7-2 and J is TRBJ1-4; 8 bases match TRBD1. V dropped 5 bases and J dropped 8; count of bases not matched to a gene: 4. CDR1 SGHTA and CDR2 FQGNSA come from the germline V gene. The CDR3 runs 13 residues. The DNA for the CDR3 is TGTGCCAGCAGCGGCAGGGGGCGGGAAAAACTGTTTTTT. Amino acid sequence: CASSGRGREKLFF.

The V gene is TRBV29-1, the J gene TRBJ2-3, with D unresolved. This CDR3 spans 15 amino acids. Germline assignment: CDR1 SQVTM and CDR2 ANQGSEA. V dropped 0 bases and J dropped 0 bases, with 10 bases sitting between them. DNA for the CDR3: TGCAGCGTTGAAGAATCCCCTGGCAGCACAGATACGCAGTATTTT. Translation gives CSVEESPGSTDTQYF.

V gene TRBV7-9 combines with J gene TRBJ1-2, with D unclear. The germline V gene has CDR1 SEHNR and CDR2 FQNEAQ (reference sequence). V dropped 5 bases and J dropped 6 bases, with 13 bases sitting between them. The CDR3 runs 13 residues. DNA of the CDR3: TGTGCCAGCAGCGGTAAGGCAAGAGATGGCTACACCTTC. Its protein is CASSGKARDGYTF.

This clonotype was detected only a few times. The chain is built from TRBV24-1 and TRBJ2-1, with D perhaps given as TRBD1 or TRBD2 (5 bases each). Germline lookup yields CDR1 KGHDR and CDR2 SFDVKD. The V and J ends lost 3 bases and 8 bases respectively, with 13 bases between them. The CDR3 extends over 14 amino acids. CDR3 protein: CATSDTRGRDEQFF. The CDR3 bases are TGTGCCACCAGTGATACTAGGGGACGTGATGAGCAGTTCTTC.

This clonotype was observed a handful of times. This chain links TRBV11-1 with TRBJ2-6; 8 bases agree with TRBD1. The germline V gene has CDR1 SGHAT and CDR2 FQDESV (reference sequence). This CDR3 has 18 residues. After removal of 4 bases from V and 2 bases from J, the junction contained 10 bases not matched to a gene. Here the CDR3 reads CASSSDRGDIAGANVLTF. Written as DNA, the CDR3 is TGTGCCAGCAGCTCCGACAGGGGCGATATTGCTGGGGCCAACGTCCTGACTTTC. Full variable domain (remainder filled in from reference TRBV11-1 and TRBJ2-6): EAEVAQSPRYKITEKSQAVAFWCDPISGHATLYWYRQILGQGPELLVQFQDESVVDDSQLPKDRFSAERLKGVDSTLKIQPAELGDSAMYLCASSSDRGDIAGANVLTFGAGSRLTVL.

This clonotype has just a few counts. The DNA of the CDR3 is TGTGCCAGCAGTTCCCGGGACAGGGAGAGAAAGAACGAGCAGTACTTC. It specifies CASSSRDRERKNEQYF. This chain connects TRBV12-3 or TRBV12-4 to TRBJ2-7; 9 positions match TRBD1. J was trimmed by 5 bases and V by 4 bases; bases with no gene match: 12. This CDR3 contains 16 residues.

The table lists this clonotype with a few counts. The CDR3: CASSDFQGTGTYEQYV. CDR3 sequence (DNA): TGTGCCAGCAGTGACTTTCAAGGGACTGGAACCTACGAGCAGTACGTC. This rearrangement joins TRBV6-1 to TRBJ2-7; D may be TRBD2 (6 bases). CDR1 is MNHNS, CDR2 SASEGT, per germline. The V end lost 3 bases, the J end lost 2 bases, and 17 bases lay between the germline ends. The CDR3 has 16 residues.

V usage is TRBV12-3 or TRBV12-4 and J usage is TRBJ2-2, with 11 nucleotides matching TRBD1. The CDR3 loop spans 14 amino acids. Trimming cost V 7 bases and J 6 bases; bases outside gene matches: 4. Written as DNA, the CDR3 is TGTGCCAGCACAGGACAGGGGGCGTCCGGGGAGCTGTTTTTT. Translating gives CASTGQGASGELFF.

This clonotype has only a few counts. The rearrangement uses TRBV2 and TRBJ2-1; a weak D match, TRBD2 (7 bases). Germline lookup yields CDR1 SNHLY and CDR2 FYNNEI. Trimming stripped 4 bases from V and 2 bases from J, with 15 bases between. CDR3 length equals 16 residues. CDR3 DNA sequence: TGTGCCAGCAGTGTTTCGGGGGGCTGGACCTACAATGAGCAGTTCTTC. Its translation: CASSVSGGWTYNEQFF.

The V call is TRBV9, the J call TRBJ2-2; D gene uncertain. The V gene lost 0 bases and the J gene lost 4 bases, with 7 bases spanning the gap. The CDR3 loop spans 14 amino acids. Germline V gene lookup returns CDR1 SGDLS and CDR2 YYNGEE. CDR3: CASSVGGPTGELFF. The CDR3 DNA follows: TGTGCCAGCAGCGTAGGAGGACCCACCGGGGAGCTGTTTTTT.

The chain uses TRBV12-3 or TRBV12-4 and TRBJ2-7, with D possibly TRBD1 on 5 matching bases. This CDR3 contains 19 residues. V lost 1 base, J lost 2 bases, and 24 bases lay in between. The CDR3 here is CASSLVLLLGQRETYEQYV. CDR3 in DNA: TGTGCCAGCAGTTTAGTTTTGCTTTTGGGGCAAAGAGAGACCTACGAGCAGTACGTC.

The V and J genes are TRBV20-1 and TRBJ2-1, with D possibly being TRBD1 (6 bases). The CDR3 is made up of 17 amino acids. The V end was cut by 6 bases, the J end by 0 bases, with 21 bases between. Germline V gene data show CDR1 as DFQATT and CDR2 as SNEGSKA (reference sequence). The CDR3 is CSAKTGYGLISYNEQFF. As DNA, the CDR3 is TGCAGTGCCAAAACAGGGTACGGACTCATCTCCTACAATGAGCAGTTCTTC.

In this sample, this clonotype turned up a few times. This chain connects TRBV4-2 to TRBJ2-7; TRBD1 might be the D (6 bases). The CDR3 has 14 residues. The germline V gene encodes CDR1 LGHNA and CDR2 YNFKEQ. Trimming removed 0 bases at V and 7 bases at J, with 13 bases between. The CDR3 sequence is CASSQDQGSREQYF. The DNA for the CDR3 is TGTGCCAGCAGCCAAGATCAGGGGTCGAGAGAGCAGTACTTC.

This clonotype was detected a few times. For the CDR3, the DNA is TGCGCCAGCAGTCCCGGACACTCTACTGGGAATGAGCAGTTCTTC. Residues: CASSPGHSTGNEQFF. This chain connects TRBV5-1 to TRBJ2-1, with D perhaps matching TRBD1 (5 bases). The CDR3 spans 15 residues. Deletions cut 5 bases from V and 7 bases from J, with 19 bases between. Germline V gene data show CDR1 as SGHRS and CDR2 as YFSETQ.

This clonotype came up a few times. The V and J genes are TRBV12-3 or TRBV12-4 and TRBJ2-3, with 7 bases identical to TRBD1. The CDR3 spans 15 residues. V was pared by 5 bases and J by 1 base, with 6 bases of the junction left unmatched. The CDR3 region is CASSPEGGGTDTQYF. CDR3 coding DNA: TGTGCCAGCAGTCCCGAAGGGGGCGGCACAGATACGCAGTATTTT.

The chain couples TRBV5-1 to TRBJ2-6; D remains ambiguous. The CDR3 has 16 residues. V was pared by 7 bases and J by 0 bases, with 14 bases between. Germline CDR1 reads SGHRS; CDR2 reads YFSETQ. Here the CDR3 reads CASADGSFSGANVLTF. CDR3 nucleotides: TGCGCCAGCGCCGACGGCAGCTTCTCTGGGGCCAACGTCCTGACTTTC.

There are a few counts of this clonotype. J is TRBJ2-3 and V is TRBV7-2; TRBD2 matches 8 bases. J lost 2 bases, V lost 2 bases, and 3 bases had no gene match. The CDR3 consists of 15 residues. Germline loops: CDR1 SGHTA, CDR2 FQGNSA. CDR3 protein: CASSLQAGDTDTQYF. CDR3 DNA sequence: TGTGCCAGCAGCTTACAAGCGGGGGACACAGATACGCAGTATTTT.

V and J are TRBV12-3 or TRBV12-4 and TRBJ2-2; D is perhaps TRBD2 (6 bases). This CDR3 contains 14 residues. Trimming pared 3 bases from V and 6 bases from J, leaving 11 bases between. CDR3 bases: TGTGCCAGCAGTTTCGGGGGAGCTCCCGGGGAGCTGTTTTTT. Its protein is CASSFGGAPGELFF.

The J gene is TRBJ1-4, the V gene TRBV12-3 or TRBV12-4; D is undetermined. CDR3 length: 13 amino acids. Trimming stripped 3 bases from V and 7 bases from J, with 9 bases between. The DNA for the CDR3 is TGTGCCAGCAGTTTGATGGGCCGTGAAAAACTGTTTTTT. Its translation is CASSLMGREKLFF.

Only a few counts were recorded for this clonotype. V and J are TRBV14 and TRBJ1-5; tentatively, D is TRBD1 (5 bases). Looked up from germline, CDR1 is SGHDN and CDR2 is FVKESK. The germline V and J ends were trimmed by 6 bases and 0 bases, with 15 bases remaining between them. This CDR3 region has 16 residues. The CDR3 reads CASSHRIGGSNQPQHF. CDR3 DNA: TGTGCCAGCAGTCATAGGATCGGGGGTAGCAATCAGCCCCAGCATTTT.